The entry that follows covers one T cell receptor beta chain sequence. Trimming removed 4 bases from V and 5 bases from J; junction bases left unmatched: 8. This CDR3 spans 15 amino acids. In germline, CDR1 is SGHDN, CDR2 FVKESK. In the original analysis: For nucleated cells, counts were estimated from reference gene primer amplification. The assay was immunoSEQ multiplex PCR, and TCRdb's table has in-frame clones only and misses some. V and J calls and clone size come straight from that table; D and trimming were deduced from the DNA. The sample carries about 130,000 clones, roughly nine tenths recorded once. The sample originates from a study of blood T cell repertoires in COVID-19.

Sequenced material: peripheral blood. This chain joins TRBV14 and TRBJ2-1; 7 bases are a match to TRBD1. The clonotype comes from a man between 50 and 59 years old with active COVID-19. CDR3 DNA: TGTGCCAGCAGCCCCCAGGGGGTGCGAAACAATGAGCAGTTCTTC. This encodes CASSPQGVRNNEQFF.